This TCR beta chain comes out of a study of blood T cells in healthy people across ages. In regard to this clonotype: Its antigen remains unidentified.

Germline V lookup: CDR1 SGHTA, CDR2 FQGTGA. The V gene end was trimmed by 4 bases and the J gene end by 8 bases; junction bases not matched to a gene: 6. The CDR3 consists of 14 residues. General study results and limits: The donors' CMV status was not determined, possibly confounding changes in expanded clonotypes.

The second PCR ran roughly 6 to 12 cycles with a sample-barcoded 5' primer and J-beta primers. One entry per CDR3 protein results from TCRdb running MiXCR on the 5' RACE reads. The profile shows nearly 1 million distinct CDR3 sequences, roughly 47% of them singletons. This chain links TRBV7-3 with TRBJ2-3; 10 nucleotides match TRBD1. This clonotype was obtained from an older woman in good health. The sample taken for sequencing was blood. The CDR3 DNA is TGTGCCAGCAGCTCCCGACAGGGGGCAGGTACGCAGTATTTT. Translated: CASSSRQGAGTQYF.